This T cell receptor (beta chain) is from a study of beta chain features in type 1 diabetes. Study outcomes and limitations: There was a moderate but significant shortening of TCRB CDR3s in all four CD4+ subsets of Type 1 diabetes patients. A cDNA-based sequencing approach could over-represent cells with high TCR expression. Patients with type 1 diabetes carried fewer insertions and had more deletions at their VDJ junctions.

Sequencing targeted expressed TCRB transcripts, as all isolated RNA had been reverse transcribed. The assay was immunoSEQ multiplex PCR, and TCRdb's table has in-frame clones only and misses some. The table has 600,000 to 750,000 clones, around 12% seen once. This clone was observed a handful of times. What it recognizes is unknown. CDR3 length equals 15 residues. The V gene lost 5 bases and the J gene lost 3 bases, with 16 bases spanning the gap. Germline CDR1 and CDR2: SGHTA and FQGTGA. The chain has TRBV7-3 and TRBJ1-2, with D possibly matching TRBD1 (5 bases). The TCR was taken from a man aged 25 to 40 with type 1 diabetes. What was sequenced was naive CD4+ T cells from blood. CDR3 protein: CASSPWGGADYGYTF. CDR3 bases: TGTGCCAGCAGCCCATGGGGAGGGGCGGACTATGGCTACACCTTC.